This TCR beta chain derives from a study of blood T cell repertoires in COVID-19. Overall study: Acute and convalescent COVID-19 samples came from the United States, Italy and Spain.

This CDR3 has 16 residues. With V trimmed by 1 base and J by 2 bases, 6 bases remained unmatched. Germline assignment: CDR1 LNHDA and CDR2 SQIVND (reference sequence). A few counts support this clone. The authors' processing: Quantification of nucleated cells was approximated via reference gene primer amplification. The assay was immunoSEQ multiplex PCR, and TCRdb's table has in-frame clones only and misses some. V, J and clone size were drawn from that table, and D and trimming were deduced from the DNA. This table has 200,000 to 300,000 clones, around 82% appearing once. Sequenced sample: peripheral blood. The chain employs TRBV19 and TRBJ2-5, with 8 bases fitting TRBD2. The sequence came from a human donor in a cohort sampled during active COVID-19. The CDR3 DNA reads as TGTGCCAGTAGTATAGGTCGCGCTAGCGGGCAAGAGACCCAGTACTTC. It yields the protein CASSIGRASGQETQYF.